This T cell receptor (beta chain) derives from a study of blood T cell repertoires in COVID-19. About the research overall: The United States, Italy and Spain were the sources of the acute and convalescent COVID-19 samples. From T cells, B-cell-depleted T cells, or PBMCs came the material, which was cDNA or gDNA.

Authors' analysis steps: For nucleated cells, counts were estimated from reference gene primer amplification. Only in-frame clones appear in the TCRdb table, and some are missing; sequencing was by immunoSEQ multiplex PCR. The V and J calls and clone size are taken from that table; D and trimming were inferred from the DNA. The sample contains some 200,000 clones, approximately 85% of which appear only once. This TCR was sampled from an older woman with acute or convalescent COVID-19. Sequencing was carried out using peripheral blood.

The CDR3: CSATSGGLRYGYTF. The CDR3 bases are TGCAGCGCAACATCCGGGGGGCTTAGGTATGGCTACACCTTC. The V call is TRBV29-1, the J call TRBJ1-2; D is possibly TRBD1 (6 bases). Trimming cost V 7 bases and J 5 bases, with 20 bases left between them. Germline CDR1 is SQVTM and CDR2 is ANQGSEA. The CDR3 has 14 residues. The whole variable domain, filled in from reference TRBV29-1 and TRBJ1-2, reads SAVISQKPSRDICQRGTSLTIQCQVDSQVTMMFWYRQQPGQSLTLIATANQGSEATYESGFVIDKFPISRPNLTFSTLTVSNMSPEDSSIYLCSATSGGLRYGYTFGSGTRLTVV.